This T cell receptor beta chain emerged from a study of T cell responses to AZD1222 COVID-19 vaccine. Whole-study findings and limits: Baseline seropositives among AZD1222 recipients totaled only five or six. Spike was spanned by vaccine-associated CD4 TCRs, with dominance at 160-218 and 743-854.

Turning to this clone: Antigen: not known.

CDR3 size: 11 residues. The ends were cut back, 7 bases at V and 4 bases at J, with 8 bases in the middle. Germline-derived CDR1 and CDR2 are LGHDT and YNNKEL (reference sequence). Here immunoSEQ multiplex PCR was the method, and the copy in TCRdb shows in-frame clones only, minus some. The data hold more than 110,000 clones, with more than 85% observed a single time. This receptor was taken from an adult who received the AZD1222 COVID-19 vaccine. This chain joins TRBV3-1 (or the pseudogene TRBV3-2) and TRBJ2-7; D may be TRBD2 (6 bases). This sample comprised peripheral blood, obtained 28 days after the second AZD1222 dose. CDR3 sequence: CASTRGYEQYF. DNA of the CDR3: TGTGCCAGCACCCGGGGGTACGAGCAGTACTTC.